One sample yielded the 5 T cell receptor beta chains listed below, sequenced in a study of T cells after yellow fever vaccination. Each CDR3 protein gets one entry after TCRdb re-called the 5' RACE reads with MiXCR. This table has roughly 160,000 distinct CDR3 sequences, approximately 10% appearing once. The source material was CD8+ T cells sorted from PBMCs, sampled 45 days after the yellow fever booster vaccination. The receptors originated from a man in his late teens or twenties who received the YFV17D yellow fever vaccine.

This chain links TRBV6-2 or TRBV6-3 with TRBJ2-2, with 8 nucleotides matching TRBD2. The junction had 8 bases not matched to a gene; V was cut back by 1 base and J by 1 base. CDR1 is MNHEY and CDR2 is SVGEGT in the germline V gene. The CDR3 sequence is 18 residues long. The CDR3 loop reads CASSYWFSGELNTGELFF. The CDR3 DNA reads TGTGCCAGCAGTTACTGGTTTAGCGGGGAGCTGAACACCGGGGAGCTGTTTTTT.

This clonotype was counted only a few times. The chain carries TRBV6-2 or TRBV6-3 and TRBJ2-5; 11 nucleotides agree with TRBD2. CDR1 is MNHEY and CDR2 is SVGEGT in the germline V gene. The CDR3 is made up of 15 amino acids. Trimming removed 5 bases from V and 1 base from J; junction bases left unmatched: 3. CDR3 in amino acids: CASSRLAGPQETQYF. The CDR3, as DNA: TGTGCCAGCAGTAGACTAGCGGGGCCCCAAGAGACCCAGTACTTC.

This clonotype came up many times. The chain couples TRBV15 to TRBJ2-7; perhaps TRBD1 as D (6 bases). The CDR3 consists of 13 residues. V was clipped by 6 bases and J by 2 bases, with 11 bases between them. CDR1 LNHNV and CDR2 YYDKDF come from the germline V gene (reference sequence). This CDR3 reads CATSFDRTYEQYF. CDR3 nucleotides: TGTGCCACCAGTTTTGACAGGACCTACGAGCAGTACTTC.

This clonotype came up a few times. The chain recombines TRBV5-6 with TRBJ2-2, with 11 nucleotides matching TRBD2. Germline V gene data show CDR1 as SGHDT and CDR2 as YYEEEE. The V gene end was trimmed by 0 bases and the J gene end by 8 bases; junction bases not matched to a gene: 3. The CDR3 consists of 15 residues. The CDR3 loop reads CASSLELAGAGELFF. DNA for the CDR3: TGTGCCAGCAGCTTGGAACTAGCGGGGGCTGGGGAGCTGTTTTTT.

This chain joins TRBV24-1 and TRBJ1-2; D perhaps matches TRBD1 (6 bases). The length of the CDR3 is 14 residues. Germline values: CDR1 KGHDR, CDR2 SFDVKD. Trimming cost V 4 bases and J 2 bases, with 10 bases left between them. CDR3 protein: CATSDHRVNYGYTF. Here the CDR3 DNA reads TGTGCCACCAGTGACCACAGGGTAAACTATGGCTACACCTTC.